The 21 T cell receptor beta chains below all came from one sample that was sequenced in a study of OX40 agonist ivuxolimab in advanced cancers. The method was immunoSEQ multiplex PCR; TCRdb's version includes in-frame clones alone and lacks a portion of them. Here the sample spans roughly 70,000 clones, 85% being singletons. The sequenced sample was CD4+ or CD8+ T cells sorted from blood, obtained in a trial of the OX40 agonist ivuxolimab. These receptor sequences come from an adult with an advanced solid tumor such as melanoma, head and neck, liver or kidney cancer.

DNA of the CDR3: TGTGCTAGTGGCGGACCCAGAGCAGATACGCAGTATTTT. It translates to CASGGPRADTQYF. The chain uses TRBV12-5 and TRBJ2-3; D gene uncertain. Germline V gives CDR1 LGHNT, CDR2 FRNRAP. This CDR3 is 13 amino acids long. Trimming stripped 6 bases from V and 4 bases from J, with 11 bases between.

The rearrangement uses TRBV19 and TRBJ2-2; the match to TRBD2 covers 7 bases. The trim removed 5 bases at V and 6 bases at J, leaving 9 bases unmatched. CDR1 and CDR2 from the germline V gene are LNHDA and SQIVND (reference sequence). CDR3 length: 15 residues. The CDR3 region is CASSAGLVPSGELFF. The DNA for the CDR3 is TGTGCCAGTAGTGCCGGACTAGTTCCGTCCGGGGAGCTGTTTTTT.

This chain joins TRBV18 and TRBJ1-1; maybe TRBD1 (6 bases). CDR3 length: 15 amino acids. Germline CDR1 reads KGHSH; CDR2 reads LQKENI. Trimming removed 2 bases at V and 1 base at J, with 11 bases between. The CDR3 nucleotides are TGTGCCAGCTCACCATCCACAGGGTGGAACACTGAAGCTTTCTTT. Amino acid sequence: CASSPSTGWNTEAFF.

The V and J genes are TRBV7-8 and TRBJ1-1; D is perhaps TRBD1 (6 bases). V was trimmed by 7 bases and J by 1 base, leaving 22 bases between them. The CDR3 extends over 17 amino acids. Per germline, CDR1 SGHVS and CDR2 FQNEAQ. The CDR3 sequence: CASTMGRGGFRNTEAFF. CDR3 nucleotide sequence: TGTGCCAGCACCATGGGCAGGGGAGGGTTCAGGAACACTGAAGCTTTCTTT.

The gene calls are TRBV29-1 and TRBJ2-7, with D hard to call. Germline V gene sequence: CDR1 SQVTM, CDR2 ANQGSEA. The CDR3 extends over 12 amino acids. V lost 8 bases to trimming and J lost 0 bases, with 11 bases between them. CDR3 amino acids: CSILISSYEQYF. The CDR3 DNA reads TGCAGCATTCTGATTAGCTCCTACGAGCAGTACTTC.

The rearrangement links TRBV19 to TRBJ1-1, with a weak D call TRBD1 (5 bases). The CDR3 contains 18 residues. CDR1 is LNHDA, CDR2 SQIVND, per germline (reference sequence). Trimming removed 3 bases at V and 0 bases at J, with 20 bases between. CDR3 loop: CASSITGGGSSMNTEAFF. In DNA, the CDR3 is TGTGCCAGTAGTATTACAGGTGGTGGCAGCTCCATGAACACTGAAGCTTTCTTT.

The chain recombines TRBV7-9 with TRBJ2-7; tentative D call: TRBD1 (5 bases). The germline V gene encodes CDR1 SEHNR and CDR2 FQNEAQ (reference sequence). The CDR3 consists of 14 residues. Trimming pared 2 bases from V and 4 bases from J, leaving 12 bases between. CDR3 sequence reads: CASSLLGAGYEQYF. CDR3 DNA: TGTGCCAGCAGCTTACTAGGGGCTGGGTACGAGCAGTACTTC.

The CDR3 nucleotides read TGTGCCAGCAGTACTCCCACAGGGATGGCCTACGAGCAGTACTTC. Residues: CASSTPTGMAYEQYF. The chain joins TRBV27 to TRBJ2-7, with a weak D call TRBD1 (6 bases). The CDR3 loop spans 15 amino acids. V was cut by 5 bases and J by 2 bases, with 16 bases left in between. Germline V CDR1 and CDR2: MNHEY, SMNVEV (reference sequence).

The chain recombines TRBV6-5 with TRBJ1-4, with D perhaps matching TRBD1 (5 bases). V lost 1 base and J 8 bases, leaving 11 bases between the germline ends. The CDR3 runs to 14 residues. The germline V gene encodes CDR1 MNHEY and CDR2 SVGAGI. DNA for the CDR3: TGTGCCAGCAGTTACTTCGGGGGTCGGGAAAAACTGTTTTTT. Protein: CASSYFGGREKLFF.

This chain connects TRBV27 to TRBJ2-7; TRBD1 matches at 9 bases. Trimming at V came to 3 bases and at J to 2 bases, leaving 8 bases not matched to a gene. The germline gives CDR1 MNHEY, CDR2 SMNVEV (reference sequence). The CDR3 is 16 amino acids. In DNA form, the CDR3 reads TGTGCCAGCAGTTTTGCCGGGACAGGGATAGCCTACGAGCAGTACTTC. Residues: CASSFAGTGIAYEQYF.

The rearrangement uses TRBV27 and TRBJ2-7, with TRBD1 identical over 7 bases. Germline values: CDR1 MNHEY, CDR2 SMNVEV (reference sequence). V trimming: 4 bases; J trimming: 4 bases; junction bases outside the gene matches: 13. This CDR3 contains 16 residues. The CDR3 region is CASSYRDSINRYEQYF. CDR3 bases: TGTGCCAGCAGTTACCGGGACAGCATTAATCGATACGAGCAGTACTTC.

In this sample, this clone turned up a few times. The V gene is TRBV6-4, the J gene TRBJ1-6, with unresolved D. With 5 bases removed from V and 9 bases from J, the gap between germline ends came to 17 bases. Germline loops: CDR1 MRHNA, CDR2 SNTAGT. The CDR3 loop spans 15 amino acids. This CDR3 is CASSSEGGGFSPLHF. CDR3 nucleotide sequence: TGTGCCAGCAGTTCCGAGGGTGGAGGGTTTTCACCCCTCCACTTT.

The J gene is TRBJ2-1, the V gene TRBV6-5; D is unresolved. The germline V gene encodes CDR1 MNHEY and CDR2 SVGAGI. This CDR3 has 11 residues. Trimming shortened V by 6 bases and J by 10 bases, and 10 bases separated the two germline ends. CDR3 bases: TGTGCCAGCAGCCTAGGTGGGGAGCAGTTCTTC. Encoded protein: CASSLGGEQFF.

J is TRBJ2-1 and V is TRBV7-2, with 9 bases matching TRBD2. This CDR3 is 16 amino acids long. Looked up from germline, CDR1 is SGHTA and CDR2 is FQGNSA. With 5 bases clipped from V and 4 bases from J, the junction kept 9 bases outside the gene matches. CDR3 in amino acids: CASSVEASGGYNEQFF. Here the CDR3 DNA reads TGTGCCAGCAGCGTAGAAGCAAGCGGGGGGTACAATGAGCAGTTCTTC.

This clone appeared a few times. This rearrangement joins TRBV7-9 to TRBJ1-6; TRBD1 matches 8 bases. J was trimmed by 7 bases and V by 5 bases; bases with no gene match: 4. Per the germline V gene, CDR1 is SEHNR and CDR2 is FQNEAQ (reference sequence). The CDR3 totals 14 residues. Written as DNA, the CDR3 is TGTGCCAGCAGCAAGGACAGGGACAATTCACCCCTCCACTTT. It codes for CASSKDRDNSPLHF.

The chain recombines TRBV5-4 with TRBJ1-1, with a possible D match to TRBD1 (6 bases). The V gene's germline CDR1 is SGHNT and CDR2 YYREEE (reference sequence). Trimming took off 5 bases at V and 1 base at J, with 9 bases between the two ends. This CDR3 has 13 amino acids. This CDR3 is CASRAQGNTEAFF. CDR3 sequence (DNA): TGTGCCAGCAGGGCACAGGGGAACACTGAAGCTTTCTTT.

The chain is built from TRBV27 and TRBJ2-7, with 10 bases that match TRBD2. Germline CDR1 MNHEY, CDR2 SMNVEV (reference sequence). V shed 6 bases, J shed 7 bases, and the junction held 12 bases outside the gene matches. The length of the CDR3 is 15 residues. The CDR3 protein is CASSRSAGGPGEQYF. The CDR3 bases are TGTGCCAGCAGCCGTTCAGCGGGAGGGCCTGGGGAGCAGTACTTC.

The J gene is TRBJ2-6, the V gene TRBV20-1; D is undetermined. The CDR3 contains 11 residues. Per germline, CDR1 DFQATT and CDR2 SNEGSKA (reference sequence). V was pared by 4 bases and J by 4 bases, with 2 bases between. Here the CDR3 reads CSATGANVLTF. CDR3 bases: TGCAGTGCTACCGGGGCCAACGTCCTGACTTTC.

The chain joins TRBV5-5 to TRBJ1-1; D gene ambiguous. The CDR3 consists of 14 residues. The germline V gene has CDR1 SGHKS and CDR2 YYEKEE (reference sequence). The V and J ends lost 0 bases and 3 bases respectively, with 9 bases between them. CDR3 loop: CASSLARQHTEAFF. The CDR3 DNA sequence: TGTGCCAGCAGCTTGGCCAGGCAGCACACTGAAGCTTTCTTT.

The V gene is TRBV19, the J gene TRBJ2-3, with D perhaps TRBD2 (7 bases). The CDR3 runs to 15 residues. Per the germline V gene, CDR1 is LNHDA and CDR2 is SQIVND (reference sequence). Trimming removed 3 bases at V and 2 bases at J, with 12 bases between. The CDR3 bases are TGTGCCAGTAGTATGACGGGGGGCCACACAGATACGCAGTATTTT. It specifies CASSMTGGHTDTQYF. Using reference TRBV19 and TRBJ2-3 for the parts outside the CDR3, the full variable domain is DGGITQSPKYLFRKEGQNVTLSCEQNLNHDAMYWYRQDPGQGLRLIYYSQIVNDFQKGDIAEGYSVSREKKESFPLTVTSAQKNPTAFYLCASSMTGGHTDTQYFGPGTRLTVL.

This clone showed up just a few times. The rearrangement links TRBV7-3 to TRBJ2-7; a weak D match, TRBD1 (5 bases). The CDR3 consists of 15 residues. The germline V gene has CDR1 SGHTA and CDR2 FQGTGA. V lost 0 bases and J 10 bases, leaving 19 bases between the germline ends. The CDR3 nucleotides read TGTGCCAGCAGCTTAACCACAAGGGGCCAGTCCGGCCAGTACTTC. It codes for CASSLTTRGQSGQYF.